What follows is one TCR beta chain and its context. Its antigen is unidentified. The data belong to a study of radiation and T cells in renal cell carcinoma. Study conclusions and caveats: No pretreatment tumor biopsies were available for baseline clonotypes. From baseline, blood top tumor clonotypes peaked at 2 weeks post-radiation.

V was clipped by 4 bases and J by 5 bases; unmatched bases: 10. Germline loops: CDR1 MNHNS, CDR2 SASEGT. The CDR3 has 16 amino acids. Time point described: blood 4 weeks post-SBRT, at nephrectomy. Treatment described: 15 Gy SBRT to primary tumor, nephrectomy 4 weeks later. Nephrectomy followed 15 Gy stereotactic body radiation by 4 weeks. Serial blood draws occurred at baseline and 2 and 4 weeks post-SBRT. TCRdb keeps only in-frame clones here, not all; method: immunoSEQ multiplex PCR. This sample has 130,000 to 150,000 clones, with around 88% found just once. The material was blood, obtained from a patient whose treatment included radiotherapy and nephrectomy. The chain couples TRBV6-1 to TRBJ1-1; 10 bases are a match to TRBD1. This clonotype originated in a woman aged 45-59 years with renal cell carcinoma. This CDR3 is CASSGQGAIRRTEAFF. The DNA of the CDR3 is TGTGCCAGCAGTGGACAGGGGGCGATAAGAAGGACTGAAGCTTTCTTT.